This TCR beta chain was found in a study of blood T cell repertoires in COVID-19. Study-level information: T cells, B-cell-depleted T cells, or PBMCs provided the cDNA or gDNA that served as material.

Trimming left V 1 base short and J 3 bases short, with 10 bases between. The CDR3 has 15 amino acids. In germline, CDR1 is SEHNR, CDR2 FQNEAQ (reference sequence). As processed by the authors: Reference gene primer amplification in the assay estimated nucleated cell counts. Measured with immunoSEQ multiplex PCR; TCRdb has only the in-frame clones, and not every one. D and trimming were read from the DNA, whereas the V and J calls and clone size are those reported in that table. The data contain about 130,000 clones, approximately 80% of them singletons. V gene TRBV7-9 combines with J gene TRBJ1-5, with D possibly TRBD1 on 5 matching bases. The sample taken for sequencing was peripheral blood. This clonotype originated in a man aged 35 to 55 with active or convalescent COVID-19. CDR3 residues: CASSLDQGDNQPQHF. DNA of the CDR3: TGTGCCAGCAGCTTAGATCAGGGCGACAATCAGCCCCAGCATTTT. Drawing the rest from reference TRBV7-9 and TRBJ1-5, the complete variable domain is DTGVSQNPRHKITKRGQNVTFRCDPISEHNRLYWYRQTLGQGPEFLTYFQNEAQLEKSRLLSDRFSAERPKGSFSTLEIQRTEQGDSAMYLCASSLDQGDNQPQHFGDGTRLSIL.